The entry that follows covers one TCR beta chain sequence. Per germline, CDR1 MDHEN and CDR2 SYDVKM. J gave up 5 bases and V 5 bases, and 2 bases lay outside the gene matches. The CDR3 is made up of 14 amino acids. These data come from a study of blood T cell repertoires in COVID-19. Study summary: Samples came from the United States, Italy and Spain, spanning acute and convalescent COVID-19.

Some clones are missing from TCRdb's copy, which holds only in-frame ones; the method was immunoSEQ multiplex PCR. This sample carries just over 75,000 clones, roughly 89% of them seen once, and the ten largest clones take 3.5% to 4%. The chain joins TRBV28 to TRBJ1-4; 10 nucleotides line up with TRBD1. This receptor was identified in a man in his fifties with acute or convalescent COVID-19. The sample taken for sequencing was peripheral blood. CDR3 loop: CASSQGQGNEKLFF. Here the CDR3 DNA reads TGTGCCAGCAGTCAGGGACAGGGGAATGAAAAACTGTTTTTT.